This entry lists 9 T cell receptor beta chains sequenced from one sample in a study of T cell changes during pregnancy in multiple sclerosis. Clones were sequenced by immunoSEQ multiplex PCR, and TCRdb holds only the in-frame ones, with some missing. The repertoire has under 10,000 clones, 87% of them found once; the top ten carry 4% to 6.5%. The specimen comprised CD8+ T cells from peripheral blood mononuclear cells, sampled in the first trimester of pregnancy. The receptors here all came from a female donor in good health, enrolled as a control in a pregnancy study.

This clone was recorded once. V usage is TRBV11-2 and J usage is TRBJ2-7, with 10 bases lining up with TRBD2. This CDR3 contains 17 residues. Germline V gene lookup returns CDR1 SGHAT and CDR2 FQNNGV. V shed 5 bases and J 0 bases; nucleotides not matched to a gene: 10. CDR3 DNA: TGTGCCAGCAGCCCGGGTAGCGGGGGGCCCAGCTCCTACGAGCAGTACTTC. The encoded protein is CASSPGSGGPSSYEQYF.

This clone was seen just once. This rearrangement joins TRBV27 to TRBJ2-3; 14 nucleotides match TRBD2. V lost 4 bases to trimming and J lost 4 bases; unmatched junction nucleotides: 4. CDR1 is MNHEY, CDR2 SMNVEV, per germline (reference sequence). This CDR3 has 16 amino acids. CDR3 nucleotides: TGTGCCAGCAGTTACGGGACTAGCGGGAGCTCAGATACGCAGTATTTT. Translating it yields CASSYGTSGSSDTQYF.

V gene TRBV21-1 combines with J gene TRBJ1-2; TRBD1 is the table's D call and was not checked against the DNA. TRBV21-1 is listed as a pseudogene. CDR3 length: 11 amino acids. The CDR3 nucleotides are TGTGCCAGCAACAGGCTCCGGGGCTACACCTTC. The encoded protein is CASNRLRGYTF.

The chain uses TRBV11-3 and TRBJ1-6; D remains ambiguous. Germline V gene sequence: CDR1 SGHNT, CDR2 YENEEA. Trimming removed 5 bases from V and 7 bases from J, with 9 bases in between. The CDR3 is 13 amino acids. The CDR3 sequence is CASSLSGNSPLHF. CDR3 DNA: TGTGCCAGCAGCCTTTCCGGGAATTCACCCCTCCACTTT. Variable domain in full (rest from reference TRBV11-3 and TRBJ1-6): EAGVVQSPRYKIIEKKQPVAFWCNPISGHNTLYWYLQNLGQGPELLIRYENEEAVDDSQLPKDRFSAERLKGVDSTLKIQPAELGDSAVYLCASSLSGNSPLHFGNGTRLTVT.

A few counts support this clone. The V and J genes are TRBV19 and TRBJ1-1; D remains ambiguous. The CDR3 has 13 amino acids. V was cut by 3 bases and J by 0 bases, with 5 bases left in between. CDR1 is LNHDA and CDR2 is SQIVND in the germline V gene (reference sequence). The CDR3 sequence is CASSMSLNTEAFF. The CDR3 DNA is TGTGCCAGTAGTATGAGCTTGAACACTGAAGCTTTCTTT.

V and J are TRBV5-1 and TRBJ2-2; TRBD2 might be the D (6 bases). Trimming removed 3 bases at V and 6 bases at J, with 18 bases between. From germline, CDR1 is SGHRS and CDR2 YFSETQ. The CDR3 contains 16 residues. CDR3 protein: CASSWLAGWVPGELFF. The CDR3 DNA sequence: TGCGCCAGCAGCTGGCTGGCGGGGTGGGTGCCCGGGGAGCTGTTTTTT.

The chain recombines TRBV6-5 with TRBJ2-5; TRBD2 aligns across 10 bases. The germline V gene has CDR1 MNHEY and CDR2 SVGAGI. The V and J ends lost 3 bases and 2 bases, in that order; junction bases with no gene match: 3. The CDR3 extends over 15 amino acids. The CDR3 spells CASSYSGGSQETQYF. The CDR3 DNA reads TGTGCCAGCAGTTATAGCGGGGGGAGTCAAGAGACCCAGTACTTC.

The CDR3: CASSVGQASYEQYF. The CDR3 bases are TGTGCCAGCAGCGTAGGACAGGCCTCCTACGAGCAGTACTTC. The chain employs TRBV9 and TRBJ2-7; D might be TRBD1 (6 bases). This CDR3 is 14 amino acids long. Trimming stripped 0 bases from V and 0 bases from J, with 7 bases between. Germline V gene sequence: CDR1 SGDLS, CDR2 YYNGEE.

The rearrangement uses TRBV4-1 and TRBJ2-7, with D unresolved. The CDR3 has 13 amino acids. CDR1 is MGHRA, CDR2 YSYEKL, per germline. Trimming pared 8 bases from V and 3 bases from J, leaving 14 bases between. CDR3 coding DNA: TGCGCCAGCGCTGACCCGCGGAACTACGAGCAGTACTTC. Its translation: CASADPRNYEQYF.